The source of this T cell receptor (beta chain) is a study of CD8 T cell repertoires and HIV-1 epitope variants. Study overall: A roughly ten-day culture received IL-2, IL-7 and IL-15 on days 3 and 7.

The ends were cut back, 8 bases at V and 7 bases at J, with 9 bases in the middle. Germline CDR1 reads SNHLY; CDR2 reads FYNNEI. The length of the CDR3 is 11 residues. Sequenced by immunoSEQ multiplex PCR; TCRdb stores in-frame clones only, minus some. The sample contains over a thousand clones, 60% to 80% of which appear only once. On this clone: What it binds is unknown.

The clonotype was recovered from a male donor with HIV. The sample comprised cultured CD8+ T cells derived from PBMCs. The chain joins TRBV2 to TRBJ2-1, with D perhaps TRBD1 or TRBD2 (6 bases each). The chain's CDR3 is CASGGGNEQFF. In DNA form, the CDR3 reads TGTGCCAGCGGAGGGGGTAATGAGCAGTTCTTC.